Presented here are 28 T cell receptor beta chains from one specimen sequenced in a study of vaccination and CD4 T cells after COVID-19. At the Johns Hopkins FTIC core, DNA taken from cultured CD4+ T cells was sequenced by way of the Oncomine TCR Beta short-read assay. MiXCR, run by TCRdb on the PCR reads, gives a single entry per CDR3 protein. The profile covers thousands of distinct CDR3 sequences, with roughly 60% appearing a single time and more than 35% taken by the ten largest. Treatment denoted: roughly ten-day PBMC culture with coronavirus spike peptide pools or control peptides (ViraFEST assay). Those CD4+ T cells from the unexposed donor predate the COVID-19 pandemic (2011-2018). No antigens are known for them. Material: CD4+ T cells from blood, cultured in vitro. The receptors here all came from a human donor in good health.

This clonotype occurred once. The V gene is TRBV14, the J gene TRBJ1-1; D might be TRBD1 (5 bases). V was cut by 1 base and J by 7 bases, with 19 bases left in between. The CDR3 loop spans 16 amino acids. Germline lookup yields CDR1 SGHDN and CDR2 FVKESK. CDR3 coding DNA: TGTGCCAGCAGCCAAGTCCTGACAGCTCTTGGGGGTGAAGCTTTCTTT. Protein product: CASSQVLTALGGEAFF.

The chain carries TRBV6-2 or TRBV6-3 and TRBJ1-1; D is unresolved. V gave up 7 bases and J gave up 7 bases, with 16 bases separating them. The V gene's germline CDR1 is MNHEY and CDR2 SVGEGT. The CDR3 sequence is 13 residues long. DNA for the CDR3: TGTGCCAGCAACCGCATAACTGGGAGTGAAGCTTTCTTT. It encodes CASNRITGSEAFF.

CDR3 region: CASSQGYTGTENTGELFF. The CDR3 DNA reads TGCGCCAGCAGCCAAGGCTATACCGGGACCGAGAACACCGGGGAGCTGTTTTTT. The chain uses TRBV4-3 and TRBJ2-2; D assignment may be TRBD1 or TRBD2 (5 bases each). The CDR3 has 18 amino acids. Germline CDR1 LGHNA, CDR2 YSLEER. Trimming left V 1 base short and J 1 base short, with 16 bases between.

The chain couples TRBV28 to TRBJ2-5, with 8 bases fitting TRBD1. J lost 7 bases, V lost 6 bases, and 22 bases had no gene match. Germline CDR1 reads MDHEN; CDR2 reads SYDVKM. The CDR3 loop spans 18 amino acids. As DNA, the CDR3 is TGTGCCAGCAGCCGAAACCCCAGGACAGGGCCGCGAGGGTCGACCCAGTACTTC. This translates into CASSRNPRTGPRGSTQYF.

The V and J genes are TRBV28 and TRBJ2-5, with D maybe TRBD2 (7 bases). Germline V gene data show CDR1 as MDHEN and CDR2 as SYDVKM. The CDR3 consists of 14 residues. V was clipped by 3 bases and J by 4 bases, with 12 bases between them. CDR3 bases: TGTGCCAGCAGTTTGGGGGGGGCAGGAGAGACCCAGTACTTC. It encodes CASSLGGAGETQYF.

The gene calls are TRBV6-5 and TRBJ1-1, with 8 bases aligning to TRBD1. The length of the CDR3 is 17 residues. V was clipped by 2 bases and J by 1 base; unmatched bases: 9. Germline lookup yields CDR1 MNHEY and CDR2 SVGAGI. CDR3 in DNA: TGTGCCAGCAGTTACCGAGGACAGGGACTAAGGAACACTGAAGCTTTCTTT. Translated, it gives CASSYRGQGLRNTEAFF.

V is TRBV19 and J is TRBJ2-2, with 9 bases identical to TRBD2. Germline V gene lookup returns CDR1 LNHDA and CDR2 SQIVND (reference sequence). The CDR3 loop spans 15 amino acids. Germline trimming cut 8 bases from V and 0 bases from J; bases unmatched to any gene: 4. Written as DNA, the CDR3 is TGTGCCAGTCAGGAGCGGGGGGCGAACACCGGGGAGCTGTTTTTT. This encodes CASQERGANTGELFF. Drawing the rest from reference TRBV19 and TRBJ2-2, the complete variable domain is DGGITQSPKYLFRKEGQNVTLSCEQNLNHDAMYWYRQDPGQGLRLIYYSQIVNDFQKGDIAEGYSVSREKKESFPLTVTSAQKNPTAFYLCASQERGANTGELFFGEGSRLTVL.

The chain has TRBV20-1 and TRBJ2-1, with 9 positions matching TRBD2. Germline-derived CDR1 and CDR2 are DFQATT and SNEGSKA (reference sequence). The CDR3 spans 16 residues. V shed 6 bases, J shed 0 bases, and the junction held 9 bases outside the gene matches. The CDR3, as DNA: TGCAGTGCACAGGGGCTAGCGGGAAACTCCTACAATGAGCAGTTCTTC. This gives the protein CSAQGLAGNSYNEQFF.

The J gene is TRBJ1-1, the V gene TRBV20-1; D is unresolved. CDR3 length: 11 residues. V was cut by 3 bases and J by 8 bases, with 10 bases left in between. Germline assignment: CDR1 DFQATT and CDR2 SNEGSKA (reference sequence). The CDR3: CSARSLKEAFF. DNA for the CDR3: TGCAGTGCTAGGAGCCTTAAAGAAGCTTTCTTT.

This clonotype was recorded only once. The chain uses TRBV20-1 and TRBJ2-4; D may be TRBD2 (6 bases). The V end lost 7 bases, the J end lost 1 base, and 11 bases lay between the germline ends. The length of the CDR3 is 13 residues. Germline CDR1 DFQATT, CDR2 SNEGSKA (reference sequence). This CDR3 is CSVWEVAKNIQYF. The CDR3 region has the DNA TGCAGTGTCTGGGAGGTGGCCAAAAACATTCAGTACTTC.

This clonotype was seen only once. The V call is TRBV19, the J call TRBJ1-1; D might be TRBD1 (5 bases). The length of the CDR3 is 15 residues. V was pared by 6 bases and J by 7 bases, with 21 bases between. From germline, CDR1 is LNHDA and CDR2 SQIVND (reference sequence). The CDR3 sequence is CASRSSGSEFGEAFF. CDR3 nucleotides: TGTGCCAGTAGGTCTTCAGGGAGCGAATTCGGTGAAGCTTTCTTT.

The chain links TRBV10-3 to TRBJ2-7; D gene ambiguous. The CDR3 totals 15 residues. Germline-derived CDR1 and CDR2 are ENHRY and SYGVKD. The V end was cut by 0 bases, the J end by 2 bases, with 11 bases between. CDR3: CAISESGSRPYEQYF. The CDR3 DNA reads as TGTGCCATCAGTGAGTCGGGTAGCCGACCCTACGAGCAGTACTTC.

The chain links TRBV6-2 or TRBV6-3 to TRBJ1-5; D is perhaps TRBD1 (5 bases). Germline V gene data show CDR1 as MNHEY and CDR2 as SVGEGT. The CDR3 runs 15 residues. Trimming pared 2 bases from V and 1 base from J, leaving 9 bases between. CDR3 region: CASSYEGRSNQPQHF. In nucleotides, the CDR3 is TGTGCCAGCAGTTACGAGGGGAGAAGCAATCAGCCCCAGCATTTT.

This chain connects TRBV20-1 to TRBJ2-3, with 13 bases identical to TRBD2. J lost 4 bases, V lost 6 bases, and 7 bases had no gene match. Per germline, CDR1 DFQATT and CDR2 SNEGSKA (reference sequence). The CDR3 has 15 amino acids. The CDR3 loop is CSAQLAGGFPDTQYF. Here the CDR3 DNA reads TGCAGTGCCCAACTAGCGGGGGGGTTTCCAGATACGCAGTATTTT.

The chain has TRBV7-2 and TRBJ1-1; no firm D call. CDR3 size: 15 residues. Germline values: CDR1 SGHTA, CDR2 FQGNSA. The V end was cut by 3 bases, the J end by 1 base, with 12 bases between. The CDR3 region is CASSFLGKGNTEAFF. CDR3 in DNA: TGTGCCAGCAGCTTTTTAGGCAAAGGGAACACTGAAGCTTTCTTT.

This rearrangement joins TRBV10-1 to TRBJ2-5; weak D call: TRBD1 (5 bases). Germline V gene sequence: CDR1 WNHNN, CDR2 SYGVQD (reference sequence). CDR3 size: 15 residues. Trimming took off 0 bases at V and 3 bases at J, with 11 bases between the two ends. This CDR3 reads CASSESTRAKETQYF. The CDR3, as DNA: TGCGCCAGCAGTGAGTCGACCAGGGCCAAAGAGACCCAGTACTTC.

This chain connects TRBV6-2 or TRBV6-3 to TRBJ1-6; the D is unclear. Trimming took 10 bases from V and 7 from J, leaving 20 bases between them. CDR1 is MNHEY, CDR2 SVGEGT, per germline. This CDR3 is 15 amino acids long. The CDR3 sequence: CAISDGLLGNSPLHF. CDR3 DNA: TGTGCCATATCAGATGGGCTTTTAGGAAATTCACCCCTCCACTTT.

This clonotype is a singleton in its sample. The CDR3 reads CASSPLALRDRAQPQHF. CDR3 coding DNA: TGTGCCAGTAGTCCCTTGGCTTTACGGGACAGGGCTCAGCCCCAGCATTTT. This chain connects TRBV19 to TRBJ1-5, with 9 bases that match TRBD1. V lost 5 bases to trimming and J lost 6 bases; unmatched junction nucleotides: 14. Per the germline V gene, CDR1 is LNHDA and CDR2 is SQIVND (reference sequence). The CDR3 extends over 17 amino acids.

This chain links TRBV7-6 with TRBJ1-2; D unresolved. Germline V CDR1 and CDR2: SGHVS, FNYEAQ. The CDR3 is made up of 15 amino acids. V lost 2 bases and J lost 2, with 12 bases in between. The CDR3 sequence: CASSLYHTANYGYTF. The CDR3 DNA sequence: TGTGCCAGCAGCTTATATCATACAGCAAACTATGGCTACACCTTC.

The chain recombines TRBV12-3 or TRBV12-4 with TRBJ1-5, with 9 bases lining up with TRBD1. This CDR3 has 14 amino acids. V shed 6 bases, J shed 7 bases, and the junction held 7 bases outside the gene matches. The CDR3 nucleotides read TGTGCCAGCAGCCCTACAGGGGGCGGGCAGCCCCAGCATTTT. Translating gives CASSPTGGGQPQHF.

The chain recombines TRBV7-2 with TRBJ1-4; D unresolved. Germline-derived CDR1 and CDR2 are SGHTA and FQGNSA. With 1 base removed from V and 4 bases from J, the gap between germline ends came to 10 bases. This CDR3 comprises 15 residues. This CDR3 reads CASSLVGSGNEKLFF. CDR3 DNA sequence: TGTGCCAGCAGCTTAGTGGGCTCTGGTAATGAAAAACTGTTTTTT.

The chain carries TRBV20-1 and TRBJ1-6; a weak D match, TRBD1 (6 bases). V was shortened by 0 bases and J by 7 bases, with 7 bases between the two germline ends. This CDR3 comprises 13 residues. The germline V gene has CDR1 DFQATT and CDR2 SNEGSKA (reference sequence). In nucleotides, the CDR3 is TGCAGTGCTAGAGAGGGGGGCAATTCACCCCTCCACTTT. It encodes CSAREGGNSPLHF.

The chain has TRBV5-4 and TRBJ2-5, with D unresolved. V gave up 0 bases and J gave up 5 bases, with 8 bases separating them. The CDR3 has 13 amino acids. Germline lookup yields CDR1 SGHNT and CDR2 YYREEE (reference sequence). The CDR3 is CASSLDWMETQYF. The CDR3 DNA is TGTGCCAGCAGCTTGGACTGGATGGAGACCCAGTACTTC.

The chain carries TRBV19 and TRBJ2-3; 14 positions match TRBD2. The germline V gene encodes CDR1 LNHDA and CDR2 SQIVND (reference sequence). The CDR3 extends over 13 amino acids. The ends lost 7 bases at V and 8 bases at J; junction bases unmatched: 2. The CDR3: CASTGTSGSTQYF. CDR3 nucleotide sequence: TGTGCCAGTACCGGGACTAGCGGGAGTACGCAGTATTTT.

V is TRBV6-1 and J is TRBJ2-5; D remains unclear. CDR1 is MNHNS and CDR2 is SASEGT in the germline V gene. Trimming stripped 4 bases from V and 5 bases from J, with 2 bases between. The CDR3 length is 10 residues. In nucleotides, the CDR3 is TGTGCCAGCAGTGTGGAGACCCAGTACTTC. Amino acids: CASSVETQYF.

V gene TRBV20-1 combines with J gene TRBJ1-2; TRBD1 might be the D (5 bases). CDR1 is DFQATT and CDR2 is SNEGSKA in the germline V gene (reference sequence). The V end was cut by 2 bases, the J end by 8 bases, with 12 bases between. There are 12 residues in the CDR3. CDR3 DNA: TGCAGTGCTAGAAATCAGGGTATGGGCTACACCTTC. Translated: CSARNQGMGYTF.

This clonotype was counted a few times. This sequence joins TRBV24-1 and TRBJ2-3, with 8 bases lining up with TRBD2. The CDR3 covers 16 residues. The germline V gene has CDR1 KGHDR and CDR2 SFDVKD. With V trimmed by 4 bases and J by 2 bases, 7 bases remained unmatched. This CDR3 reads CATSEPTSGHTDTQYF. The CDR3 DNA reads TGTGCCACCAGTGAGCCCACTAGCGGACACACAGATACGCAGTATTTT.

This chain uses TRBV24-1 with TRBJ1-5; D not resolved. The CDR3 length is 13 residues. Trimming took 0 bases from V and 6 from J, leaving 5 bases between them. Germline V gene sequence: CDR1 KGHDR, CDR2 SFDVKD. In nucleotides, the CDR3 is TGTGCCACCAGTGATTTGCTGGGTCAGCCCCAGCATTTT. This encodes CATSDLLGQPQHF.